This TCR beta chain was recorded in a study of T cell changes during pregnancy in multiple sclerosis (dated by TCRdb to between 2018 and 2021). Regarding the research as a whole: In women with multiple sclerosis, the researchers looked at how the T cell repertoire shifted as pregnancy progressed.

Including cysteine and phenylalanine, the CDR3 has 15 amino acids. The kept DNA is CDR3 alone, 45 bases in frame from the first base. The V end loses 4 bases and the J end loses 5 bases, and a stretch of 15 bases separates them. Based on the germline V gene, the CDR1 and CDR2 sequences are KGHSH and LQKENI. Points on this clone: This clone's antigen is unknown. No much larger clone exists at a distance of one base, and base qualities are not known.

To prepare the library, the immunoSEQ multiplex PCR assay was applied. TCRdb retrieved this table from immuneACCESS and kept in-frame rearrangements only. Not all clones are present; in checked studies, unresolved V genes account for under half, and no reason is known for the remainder. The sample profile shows around 100,000 clones; around 93% of them were found once. The ten largest account for less than 2.5% of the sample. This clonotype was sampled from a female donor with multiple sclerosis, enrolled in a pregnancy study. Specimen: peripheral blood, collected after pregnancy. The chain couples TRBV18 to TRBJ2-1; TRBD2 could be the D gene, as 5 bases match. The CDR3 corresponds to CASSLGVPSNNEQFF. The DNA sequence is TGTGCCAGCTCACTGGGAGTCCCTTCAAACAATGAGCAGTTCTTC.